This T cell receptor (beta chain) was profiled in a study of T-cell reconstitution after alpha-beta-depleted transplantation in children. CDR1 MDHEN and CDR2 SYDVKM come from the germline V gene. The CDR3 has 15 amino acids. V lost 2 bases, J lost 0 bases, and 4 bases stayed unmatched. Unique molecular identifiers were incorporated during preparation of the TCRbeta library. MiXCR, applied by TCRdb to the PCR reads, yields one record per CDR3 protein. The data contain approximately 400,000 distinct CDR3 sequences, about a sixth of them seen just once; the ten biggest clones take up approximately 28%. This clonotype has at least ten counts. What it recognizes is unknown. Study-level findings and limits: High day-60 TCRbeta diversity in some patients came from surviving recipient T cells and thymic progenitors. Alpha-beta T cells about two months after transplant reportedly derived from several hundred expanded graft clones.

Sequencing was performed on PBMCs, mostly from graft donor cells, taken 360 days after TCRalphabeta/CD19-depleted stem cell transplant. The gene calls are TRBV28 and TRBJ2-7, with 7 bases matching TRBD1. This TCR was recovered from a boy under two years old who had a stem cell transplant for Wiskott-Aldrich syndrome, so the T cells may come from the graft donor. CDR3 sequence reads: CASSLVGQSSYEQYF. CDR3 DNA sequence: TGTGCCAGCAGTTTAGTGGGACAGAGCTCCTACGAGCAGTACTTC.